One sample yielded the 12 T cell receptor beta chains listed below, sequenced in a study of shared clonotypes between healthy human individuals. Produced via immunoSEQ multiplex PCR; TCRdb's table is partial and in-frame only. This sample yields around 690,000 clones, of which about nine tenths are seen a single time; 30% to 40% belongs to the top ten. Input material: memory CD8+ T cells from PBMCs. Subset given: CD45RO+ cells pooled with CCR7-negative TemRA cells. Receptors originate from a young man in good health. Some clones in this sample may be carry-over from other donors' samples.

V and J are TRBV5-1 and TRBJ2-7, with 12 bases that match TRBD2. The J segment lost 2 bases and the V segment lost 4 bases, leaving 10 bases of the junction unmatched. Germline V gene sequence: CDR1 SGHRS, CDR2 YFSETQ. The CDR3 is 17 amino acids. CDR3 amino acids: CASSPRPLAGGPYEQYF. The CDR3 DNA reads as TGCGCCAGCAGCCCACGACCCCTAGCGGGAGGGCCCTACGAGCAGTACTTC.

J is TRBJ2-3 and V is TRBV28; 10 nucleotides agree with TRBD2. The CDR3 runs to 17 residues. The trim removed 7 bases at V and 2 bases at J, leaving 12 bases unmatched. Germline V gene lookup returns CDR1 MDHEN and CDR2 SYDVKM. The CDR3 protein is CASTPGTLAGATDTQYF. The CDR3 DNA is TGTGCCAGCACGCCTGGGACGCTAGCGGGAGCCACAGATACGCAGTATTTT.

The chain has TRBV7-9 and TRBJ2-5; D perhaps matches TRBD2 (5 bases). The length of the CDR3 is 15 residues. With 1 base removed from V and 2 bases from J, the gap between germline ends came to 11 bases. CDR1 is SEHNR and CDR2 is FQNEAQ in the germline V gene (reference sequence). In nucleotides, the CDR3 is TGTGCCAGCAGCTTAGTTTCCGGGGAGCAAGAGACCCAGTACTTC. Encoded protein: CASSLVSGEQETQYF.

V and J are TRBV11-1 and TRBJ2-1; 10 bases fit TRBD1. Germline V gene sequence: CDR1 SGHAT, CDR2 FQDESV (reference sequence). The CDR3 loop spans 17 amino acids. The junction had 7 bases not matched to a gene; V was cut back by 5 bases and J by 0 bases. In DNA, the CDR3 is TGTGCCAGCAGCCTCCGACAGGGGGCCCTCTCCTACAATGAGCAGTTCTTC. Translating gives CASSLRQGALSYNEQFF.

For the CDR3, the DNA is TGTGCCACCAGCATTATGAACACTGAAGCTTTCTTT. It encodes CATSIMNTEAFF. The chain joins TRBV6-5 to TRBJ1-1; D is unresolved. This CDR3 contains 12 residues. Germline CDR1 and CDR2: MNHEY and SVGAGI. Trimming left V 10 bases short and J 0 bases short, with 9 bases between.

The chain joins TRBV7-9 to TRBJ2-1; 8 bases are shared with TRBD1. The trim removed 4 bases at V and 5 bases at J, leaving 4 bases unmatched. This CDR3 contains 14 residues. CDR1 and CDR2 (germline): SEHNR, FQNEAQ (reference sequence). CDR3 residues: CASSSRDRHNEQFF. Written as DNA, the CDR3 is TGTGCCAGCAGCTCTCGGGACAGGCACAATGAGCAGTTCTTC.

The chain uses TRBV6-1 and TRBJ1-1; tentatively, D is TRBD1 (6 bases). This CDR3 contains 14 residues. The germline V gene encodes CDR1 MNHNS and CDR2 SASEGT. Trimming cost V 1 base and J 5 bases, with 11 bases left between them. CDR3 bases: TGTGCCAGCAGTGAAGTAGGGGGGCGAACTGAAGCTTTCTTT. Amino acid sequence: CASSEVGGRTEAFF.

The chain combines TRBV27 with TRBJ2-2; either TRBD1 or TRBD2 may supply D (5 bases each). Per the germline V gene, CDR1 is MNHEY and CDR2 is SMNVEV (reference sequence). Trimming removed 8 bases at V and 4 bases at J, with 20 bases between. The CDR3 extends over 16 amino acids. The CDR3 bases are TGTGCCAGCTATATAACCGGGACCCCGGGCACCGGGGAGCTGTTTTTT. As protein: CASYITGTPGTGELFF.

This clone was recorded only once. This may be a read error: a much more frequent sequence differs by one nucleotide. Other nucleotide sequences in the sample specify the same CDR3. The rearrangement joins TRBV27 to TRBJ2-7; perhaps TRBD1 as D (6 bases). Germline CDR1 MNHEY, CDR2 SMNVEV (reference sequence). V lost 3 bases and J lost 3, with 9 bases in between. CDR3 length equals 13 residues. The CDR3 sequence is CASSFGRGYEQYF. In nucleotides, the CDR3 is TGTGCCAGCAGTTTTGGCAGGGGCTACGAGCAGTACTTC.

The chain joins TRBV19 to TRBJ1-2; 10 nucleotides agree with TRBD1. The J segment lost 3 bases and the V segment lost 3 bases, leaving 10 bases of the junction unmatched. Germline CDR1 and CDR2: LNHDA and SQIVND (reference sequence). CDR3 length: 17 residues. CDR3 sequence (DNA): TGTGCCAGTAGTATCCCCCGGGACAGGGGTCCGGACTATGGCTACACCTTC. This codes for CASSIPRDRGPDYGYTF.

The rearrangement joins TRBV27 to TRBJ2-1, with D perhaps given as TRBD1 or TRBD2 (5 bases each). The germline V gene has CDR1 MNHEY and CDR2 SMNVEV (reference sequence). Trimming left V 1 base short and J 3 bases short, with 13 bases between. This CDR3 contains 16 residues. Here the CDR3 reads CASSLLGTGSYNEQFF. CDR3 nucleotides: TGTGCCAGCAGTTTATTGGGGACCGGAAGCTACAATGAGCAGTTCTTC.

This chain links TRBV7-2 with TRBJ2-3; no clear D. The germline gives CDR1 SGHTA, CDR2 FQGNSA. CDR3 size: 16 residues. V lost 1 base and J 5 bases, leaving 16 bases between the germline ends. This CDR3 is CASSLGDLPTVDTQYF. The DNA for the CDR3 is TGTGCCAGCAGCTTAGGGGATTTACCGACTGTAGATACGCAGTATTTT. Combining the CDR3 with reference TRBV7-2 and TRBJ2-3 gives the whole variable domain GAGVSQSPSNKVTEKGKDVELRCDPISGHTALYWYRQSLGQGLEFLIYFQGNSAPDKSGLPSDRFSAERTGGSVSTLTIQRTQQEDSAVYLCASSLGDLPTVDTQYFGPGTRLTVL.